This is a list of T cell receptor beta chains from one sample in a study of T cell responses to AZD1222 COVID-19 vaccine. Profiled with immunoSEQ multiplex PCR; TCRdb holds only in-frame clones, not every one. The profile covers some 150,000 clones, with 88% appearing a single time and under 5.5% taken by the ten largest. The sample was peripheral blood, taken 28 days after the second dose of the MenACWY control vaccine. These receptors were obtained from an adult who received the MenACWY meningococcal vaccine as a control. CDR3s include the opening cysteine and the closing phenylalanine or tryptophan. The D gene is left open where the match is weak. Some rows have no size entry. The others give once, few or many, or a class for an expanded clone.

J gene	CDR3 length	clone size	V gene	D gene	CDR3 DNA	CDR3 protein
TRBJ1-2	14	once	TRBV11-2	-	TGTGCCAGCAGCTTAGTAATCGTTGGGCATGGCTACACCTTC	CASSLVIVGHGYTF
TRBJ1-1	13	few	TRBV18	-	TGTGCCAGCTCACCGGGGGGGCTCACTGAAGCTTTCTTT	CASSPGGLTEAFF
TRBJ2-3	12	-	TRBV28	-	TGTGCCAGCAGTTTATCCACAGATACGCAGTATTTT	CASSLSTDTQYF
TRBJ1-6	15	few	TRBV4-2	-	TGTGCCAGCAGCTCAGGGACCGCGGAGGGATCACCCCTCCACTTT	CASSSGTAEGSPLHF
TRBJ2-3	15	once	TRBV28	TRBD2	TGTGCCAGCAACATAGCGGGAGGGCCCACAGATACGCAGTATTTT	CASNIAGGPTDTQYF
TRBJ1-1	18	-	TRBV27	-	TGTGCCAGCAGTCTATCGTACAGGGTAGGCCCTTTGAACACTGAAGCTTTCTTT	CASSLSYRVGPLNTEAFF
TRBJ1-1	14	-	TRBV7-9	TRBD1	TGTGCCAGCAGCTTAGGTCAGGGGGTGTCGGAAGCTTTCTTT	CASSLGQGVSEAFF
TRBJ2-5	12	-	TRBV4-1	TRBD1	TGCGCCAGCAGCCAGGGACAGTATCCCCAGTACTTC	CASSQGQYPQYF
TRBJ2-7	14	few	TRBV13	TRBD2	TGTGCCAGCCGGAGAAGCGGGAGTTCCTACGAGCAGTACTTC	CASRRSGSSYEQYF
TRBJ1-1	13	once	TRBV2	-	TGTGCCAGCAGTGTTCGGAGGGGCACTGAAGCTTTCTTT	CASSVRRGTEAFF
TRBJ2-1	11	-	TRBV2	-	TGTGCCAGCAAGGGGAACAATGAGCAGTTCTTC	CASKGNNEQFF
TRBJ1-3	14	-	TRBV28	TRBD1	TGTGCCAGCAGTACGACAGGGGATGGAAACACCATATATTTT	CASSTTGDGNTIYF
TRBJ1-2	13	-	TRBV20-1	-	TGCAGTGCTAGTTCAGGGAGGAACTATGGCTACACCTTC	CSASSGRNYGYTF
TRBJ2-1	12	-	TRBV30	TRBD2	TGTGCCGGAGCGGGGGGGAACAATGAGCAGTTCTTC	CAGAGGNNEQFF
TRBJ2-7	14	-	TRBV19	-	TGTGCCAGTAGTATCGAGGGGAGATCCTACGAGCAGTACTTC	CASSIEGRSYEQYF
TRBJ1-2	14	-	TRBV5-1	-	TGCGCCAGCAGCTTACAGGGAAGCAACTATGGCTACACCTTC	CASSLQGSNYGYTF
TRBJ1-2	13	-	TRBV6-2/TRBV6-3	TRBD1	TGTGCCAGCAGCCTGGGACAGGTCCTGGGCTACACCTTC	CASSLGQVLGYTF
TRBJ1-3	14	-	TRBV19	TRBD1	TGTGCCAGTAGGACAGGGGGCTCTGGAAACACCATATATTTT	CASRTGGSGNTIYF
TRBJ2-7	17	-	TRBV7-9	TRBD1	TGTGCCAGCAGCCCATTAGGGGGGACAGGGGTTTACTCCGAGCAGTACTTC	CASSPLGGTGVYSEQYF
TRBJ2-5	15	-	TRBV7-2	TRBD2	TGTGCCAGCAGTGGTACGCGGGGACTAGGGGAGACCCAGTACTTC	CASSGTRGLGETQYF
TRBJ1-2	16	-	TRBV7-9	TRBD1	TGTGCCAGCAGCCCTCTGACAGGGGGCGATTCGGAGGGCTACACCTTC	CASSPLTGGDSEGYTF
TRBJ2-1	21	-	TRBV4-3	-	TGCGCCAGCAGCCAAGATTCGGTGACGGGGGGCCATCTTAGCTCCTACAATGAGCAGTTCTTC	CASSQDSVTGGHLSSYNEQFF
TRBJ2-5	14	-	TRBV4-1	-	TGCGCCAGCAGCCGCGCCGGGGACCAAGAGACCCAGTACTTC	CASSRAGDQETQYF
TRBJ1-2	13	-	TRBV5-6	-	TGTGCCAGCACCAGCGGGCCGGGGTATGGCTACACCTTC	CASTSGPGYGYTF
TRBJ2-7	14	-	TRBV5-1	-	TGCGCCAGCGGAGAGGACCGGGCTTTGCGCGAGCAGTACTTC	CASGEDRALREQYF
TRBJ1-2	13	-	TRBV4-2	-	TGTGCCAGCAGCCCATCAGGAGCTAATGGCTACACCTTC	CASSPSGANGYTF
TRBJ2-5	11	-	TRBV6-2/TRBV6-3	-	TGTGCCAGCAGTTACGCAGAGACCCAGTACTTC	CASSYAETQYF
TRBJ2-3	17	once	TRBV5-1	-	TGCGCCAGCAGCTCATTCCGCGGCGGCTCTAGCACAGATACGCAGTATTTT	CASSSFRGGSSTDTQYF
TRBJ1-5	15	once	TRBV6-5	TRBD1	TGTGCCAGCAGACCTCAGGGGGTTAGCAATCAGCCCCAGCATTTT	CASRPQGVSNQPQHF
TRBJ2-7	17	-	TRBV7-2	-	TGTGCCAGCAGCTTATTTGCTCGGACAGTCGGTGTCTACGAGCAGTACTTC	CASSLFARTVGVYEQYF
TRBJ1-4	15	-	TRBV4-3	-	TGCGCCAGCAGCCAAGATCCGGGAAATAATGAAAAACTGTTTTTT	CASSQDPGNNEKLFF
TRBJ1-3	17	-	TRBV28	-	TGTGCCAGCAGTTTTAAGTCACGGGGGTACTCTGGAAACACCATATATTTT	CASSFKSRGYSGNTIYF
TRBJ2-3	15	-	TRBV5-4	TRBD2	TGTGCCAGCAGCTTGCAGCGGGGGGGTTCAGATACGCAGTATTTT	CASSLQRGGSDTQYF
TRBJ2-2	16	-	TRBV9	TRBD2	TGTGCCAGCAGCGTAGCAGCGGGGGGTTTTGCCGGGGAGCTGTTTTTT	CASSVAAGGFAGELFF
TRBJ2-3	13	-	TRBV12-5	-	TGTGCTAGTGGTTCTTCCCCCGGGGATACGCAGTATTTT	CASGSSPGDTQYF
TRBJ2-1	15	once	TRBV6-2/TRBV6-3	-	TGTGCCAGCAGTTACGAGTCGACAGGCGCCAATGAGCAGTTCTTC	CASSYESTGANEQFF
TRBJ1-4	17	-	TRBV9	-	TGTGCCAGCAGCGTAGGGGAGTTCGGCACCAATAATGAAAAACTGTTTTTT	CASSVGEFGTNNEKLFF